What follows are 2 T cell receptor beta chains derived from one specimen sequenced in a study of shared clonotypes between healthy human individuals. The repertoire was sequenced with immunoSEQ multiplex PCR; TCRdb's copy has only in-frame clones and lacks some. The table has about 1.1 million clones, roughly 80% seen once. The sample taken for sequencing was memory CD4+ T cells from PBMCs. Subset: CD45RA-negative fraction. All receptors derive from a man younger than 35 in good health. Some clones in this sample may be carry-over from other donors' samples.

This clone turned up a few times. This chain connects TRBV5-1 to TRBJ2-5; 9 bases fit TRBD2. Per germline, CDR1 SGHRS and CDR2 YFSETQ. This CDR3 comprises 13 residues. The ends lost 4 bases at V and 5 bases at J; junction bases unmatched: 3. The CDR3 nucleotides are TGCGCCAGCAGCAACGGACTAGCGGAGACCCAGTACTTC. Its translation: CASSNGLAETQYF.

V usage is TRBV2 and J usage is TRBJ1-1; no reliable D call. Trimming shortened V by 8 bases and J by 4 bases, and 14 bases separated the two germline ends. This CDR3 region has 13 residues. Germline CDR1 is SNHLY and CDR2 is FYNNEI. The CDR3 sequence is CASCGGWGTEAFF. CDR3 nucleotides: TGTGCCAGCTGCGGAGGGTGGGGCACTGAAGCTTTCTTT.